The 13 T cell receptor beta chains below were found in one sample sequenced in a study of blood T cell repertoires in COVID-19 (dated by TCRdb to the early 2020s). Libraries were constructed by the immunoSEQ multiplex PCR assay. TCRdb holds this immuneACCESS table with in-frame rearrangements only. Some clones are missing; in checked studies, unresolved V genes explain under half, and the rest has no known cause. The sample contains 300,000 to 400,000 clones, about 90% of them found a single time. The top ten clones comprise around 3.3% of the sample. Sequenced sample: peripheral blood. The receptors originated from a woman aged 18-29 years who had recovered from COVID-19.

The genes are TRBV24-1 and TRBJ2-1; TRBD2 aligns across 12 bases. V lost 4 bases, J lost 6 bases, and 6 bases stayed unmatched. The CDR3 has 16 amino acids. The germline V gene has CDR1 KGHDR and CDR2 SFDVKD. In DNA, the CDR3 is TGTGCCACCAGTGAGCGACTAGCGGGAGAGGTCAATGAGCAGTTCTTC. Amino acids: CATSERLAGEVNEQFF.

This clone is a singleton in its sample. The J gene is TRBJ1-2, the V gene TRBV10-2; D unresolved. Germline V gene sequence: CDR1 WSHSY, CDR2 SAAADI. Deletions cut 3 bases from V and 2 bases from J, with 7 bases between. The CDR3 extends over 13 amino acids. This CDR3 reads CASSDGRNYGYTF. In nucleotides, the CDR3 is TGCGCCAGCAGTGATGGCAGAAACTATGGCTACACCTTC.

A single count supports this clone. The chain combines TRBV5-1 with TRBJ2-5, with TRBD1 identical over 7 bases. CDR1 is SGHRS, CDR2 YFSETQ, per germline. V shed 0 bases and J 3 bases; nucleotides not matched to a gene: 2. CDR3 length equals 14 residues. The CDR3 DNA sequence: TGCGCCAGCAGCTTGGAAACAGGGGAAGAGACCCAGTACTTC. Protein product: CASSLETGEETQYF.

The genes are TRBV12-5 and TRBJ2-1; 7 positions agree with TRBD2. CDR3 length: 16 amino acids. Unmatched junction bases numbered 9, after V lost 7 bases and J lost 0 bases. The germline CDR1 and CDR2 sequences are LGHNT and FRNRAP. The CDR3 loop is CASVPSGASSYNEQFF. The CDR3, as DNA: TGTGCTAGTGTTCCCAGCGGGGCTAGCTCCTACAATGAGCAGTTCTTC.

The chain carries TRBV28 and TRBJ2-5; maybe TRBD2 (7 bases). The CDR3 totals 15 residues. Germline V gene data show CDR1 as MDHEN and CDR2 as SYDVKM. Trimming removed 5 bases at V and 2 bases at J, with 15 bases between. The CDR3 reads CASSPPGEGQETQYF. The CDR3 DNA is TGTGCCAGCAGTCCACCAGGGGAGGGGCAAGAGACCCAGTACTTC.

The chain carries TRBV7-6 and TRBJ2-1, with 9 nucleotides matching TRBD2. Germline V gene sequence: CDR1 SGHVS, CDR2 FNYEAQ. CDR3 length equals 16 residues. Trimming cost V 1 base and J 7 bases; bases outside gene matches: 8. Written as DNA, the CDR3 is TGTGCCAGCAGCTTAGTTCTAGCGGGACTAGAAAATGAGCAGTTCTTC. Encoded protein: CASSLVLAGLENEQFF.

The rearrangement links TRBV7-8 to TRBJ2-1, with 9 bases identical to TRBD2. CDR3 length: 12 amino acids. J gave up 14 bases and V 3 bases, and 5 bases lay outside the gene matches. CDR1 SGHVS and CDR2 FQNEAQ come from the germline V gene. DNA for the CDR3: TGTGCCAGCAGCTTGGCTAGCGGGGTCAAGTTCTTC. Translated: CASSLASGVKFF.

This chain's CDR3 is CASSLEGQWNSPLHF. CDR3 nucleotides: TGTGCCAGCAGCTTAGAGGGACAGTGGAATTCACCCCTCCACTTT. The rearrangement joins TRBV11-2 to TRBJ1-6; 7 bases agree with TRBD1. The CDR3 runs 15 residues. The germline CDR1 and CDR2 sequences are SGHAT and FQNNGV. The ends lost 0 bases at V and 7 bases at J; junction bases unmatched: 3.

V is TRBV19 and J is TRBJ2-1; 9 bases map to TRBD2. There are 15 residues in the CDR3. Germline values: CDR1 LNHDA, CDR2 SQIVND (reference sequence). V lost 3 bases and J lost 8; bases outside the gene matches: 8. This chain's CDR3 is CASSIIAGANDEQFF. The CDR3 nucleotides read TGTGCCAGTAGTATCATAGCGGGAGCAAATGATGAGCAGTTCTTC.

The chain is built from TRBV7-2 and TRBJ2-3; TRBD1 aligns across 8 bases. The CDR3 sequence is 14 residues long. Trimming at V came to 5 bases and at J to 8 bases, leaving 9 bases not matched to a gene. In germline, CDR1 is SGHTA, CDR2 FQGNSA. CDR3 DNA: TGTGCCAGCAGCGAAGTCAGGGGGCTAAGTACGCAGTATTTT. Its translation is CASSEVRGLSTQYF.

V is TRBV5-5 and J is TRBJ2-7; no reliable D call. Germline V gene data show CDR1 as SGHKS and CDR2 as YYEKEE (reference sequence). The CDR3 sequence is 15 residues long. V was shortened by 4 bases and J by 2 bases, with 16 bases between the two germline ends. CDR3 residues: CASSPARILAYEQYV. For the CDR3, the DNA is TGTGCCAGCAGCCCGGCCAGGATATTAGCCTACGAGCAGTACGTC.

The sample holds one count of this clone. The rearrangement joins TRBV30 to TRBJ2-5, with TRBD2 identical over 7 bases. Germline values: CDR1 GTSNPN, CDR2 SVGIG (reference sequence). This CDR3 has 17 residues. The ends lost 3 bases at V and 5 bases at J; junction bases unmatched: 18. In nucleotides, the CDR3 is TGTGCCTGGAGACCTAAAAGCGGGGCCGGTGGGGGGGAGACCCAGTACTTC. Amino acid sequence: CAWRPKSGAGGGETQYF.

V gene TRBV27 combines with J gene TRBJ2-1; D might be TRBD2 (6 bases). V was clipped by 3 bases and J by 6 bases, with 15 bases between them. This CDR3 has 15 amino acids. Germline CDR1 MNHEY, CDR2 SMNVEV (reference sequence). In nucleotides, the CDR3 is TGTGCCAGCAGTTTCGTGGGAGGTAGAAGCAATGAGCAGTTCTTC. Protein sequence: CASSFVGGRSNEQFF.